Following are 10 T cell receptor beta chains from one sample sequenced in a study of control samples from healthy donors and cancer patients. The assay was immunoSEQ multiplex PCR, and TCRdb's table has in-frame clones only and misses some. This sample has 65,000 to 85,000 clones, with around 87% found just once. The sequencing input was PBMCs. These receptors all stem from a woman in her forties or fifties with head and neck cancer.

In its sample, this clone was seen a few times. The V call is TRBV7-9, the J call TRBJ2-2; perhaps D is TRBD1 or TRBD2 (5 bases each). V was trimmed by 0 bases and J by 5 bases, leaving 19 bases between them. Germline V gene sequence: CDR1 SEHNR, CDR2 FQNEAQ (reference sequence). The CDR3 is 18 residues long. CDR3 sequence reads: CASSLADEGPGGTGELFF. The CDR3 nucleotides read TGTGCCAGCAGCTTAGCAGATGAGGGGCCTGGTGGAACCGGGGAGCTGTTTTTT.

In DNA, the CDR3 is TGTGCCAGCACCCGCGGGGGGGGCAATGACTACACCTTC. It is translated as CASTRGGGNDYTF. The chain is built from TRBV2 and TRBJ1-2; tentatively, D is TRBD1 (6 bases). This CDR3 is 13 amino acids long. Germline V CDR1 and CDR2: SNHLY, FYNNEI. V was shortened by 7 bases and J by 10 bases, with 19 bases between the two germline ends. The whole variable domain, filled in from reference TRBV2 and TRBJ1-2, reads EPEVTQTPSHQVTQMGQEVILRCVPISNHLYFYWYRQILGQKVEFLVSFYNNEISEKSEIFDDQFSVERPDGSNFTLKIRSTKLEDSAMYFCASTRGGGNDYTFGSGTRLTVV.

The chain links TRBV18 to TRBJ2-6; D is possibly TRBD2 (5 bases). V dropped 2 bases and J dropped 0 bases, with 11 bases sitting between them. The CDR3 sequence is 17 residues long. The germline CDR1 and CDR2 sequences are KGHSH and LQKENI. CDR3 residues: CASSPEGAGSGANVLTF. The CDR3 DNA is TGTGCCAGCTCACCAGAGGGTGCAGGCTCTGGGGCCAACGTCCTGACTTTC.

This chain joins TRBV6-2 or TRBV6-3 and TRBJ2-7; D possibly corresponds to TRBD1 (5 bases). V shed 3 bases and J shed 6 bases, with 18 bases lying between them. The CDR3 runs 15 residues. CDR1 is MNHEY, CDR2 SVGEGT, per germline. The CDR3 sequence is CASSYPDREGREQYF. CDR3 nucleotide sequence: TGTGCCAGCAGTTATCCCGACAGAGAAGGGCGCGAGCAGTACTTC.

The V gene is TRBV29-1, the J gene TRBJ1-1, with unresolved D. Deletions cut 3 bases from V and 1 base from J, with 3 bases between. Germline CDR1 and CDR2: SQVTM and ANQGSEA. CDR3 length: 11 amino acids. CDR3 in DNA: TGCAGCGTTGAGGAGAACACTGAAGCTTTCTTT. It specifies CSVEENTEAFF. Together with reference TRBV29-1 and TRBJ1-1, the CDR3 gives the full variable domain: SAVISQKPSRDICQRGTSLTIQCQVDSQVTMMFWYRQQPGQSLTLIATANQGSEATYESGFVIDKFPISRPNLTFSTLTVSNMSPEDSSIYLCSVEENTEAFFGQGTRLTVV.

The chain carries TRBV7-8 and TRBJ2-6; no firm D call. Germline-derived CDR1 and CDR2 are SGHVS and FQNEAQ. The CDR3 covers 15 residues. Trimming removed 5 bases at V and 0 bases at J, with 8 bases between. The CDR3 loop reads CASSQVGSGANVLTF. The CDR3, as DNA: TGTGCCAGCAGCCAGGTTGGCTCTGGGGCCAACGTCCTGACTTTC.

The V and J genes are TRBV9 and TRBJ1-3, with D perhaps TRBD1 (5 bases). V lost 3 bases to trimming and J lost 0 bases, with 10 bases between them. CDR1 and CDR2 from the germline V gene are SGDLS and YYNGEE. The CDR3 runs to 15 residues. This CDR3 reads CASSDTGYSGNTIYF. DNA of the CDR3: TGTGCCAGCAGCGACACAGGCTACTCTGGAAACACCATATATTTT.

The CDR3 region has the DNA TGTGCCTGGAGGGGACAGGGGGCCGGCGGGGAGCTGTTTTTT. This codes for CAWRGQGAGGELFF. The V call is TRBV30, the J call TRBJ2-2; 12 bases are a match to TRBD1. With V trimmed by 3 bases and J by 7 bases, 3 bases remained unmatched. The germline V gene encodes CDR1 GTSNPN and CDR2 SVGIG (reference sequence). The CDR3 runs 14 residues.

The chain links TRBV4-2 to TRBJ2-7, with D perhaps TRBD1 or TRBD2 (5 bases each). Germline values: CDR1 LGHNA, CDR2 YNFKEQ. V lost 1 base, J lost 2 bases, and 12 bases lay in between. There are 15 residues in the CDR3. The DNA for the CDR3 is TGTGCCAGCAGCCAAGGGGACGGTGCAGCCTACGAGCAGTACTTC. It codes for CASSQGDGAAYEQYF.

V is TRBV30 and J is TRBJ1-4; no clear D gene. Germline V CDR1 and CDR2: GTSNPN, SVGIG (reference sequence). Between the trimmed V and J ends, which lost 5 bases and 8 bases, there was a span of 18 bases. The CDR3 is made up of 14 amino acids. CDR3 region: CAWGYRGSEEKLFF. The CDR3, as DNA: TGTGCCTGGGGATATAGAGGGAGTGAAGAAAAACTGTTTTTT.